Described below is a single T cell receptor beta chain sequence and its context. The antigen this receptor binds is unknown. Base qualities were left out, and no much larger clone turns up one base away. Enrolling through a virtual design, the prospective study's participants ranged in age from roughly 18 to 90 years and lived across 24 United States geographic areas. In the prospective study, participants were assigned to cohorts based on the clinical history participants reported in a screening survey and a study questionnaire. Recovered participants in ImmuneRACE Cohort 3 were defined by two consecutive negative NP/OP PCR tests, clearance by a healthcare professional, or resolution of symptoms. In the prospective study, mobile phlebotomists collected whole blood, serum and a nasopharyngeal or oropharyngeal swab from each participant. Prospective study participants could optionally give additional blood draws and questionnaires over an approximately two-month period. Blood samples from the prospective study were shipped frozen or at room temperature prior to DNA extraction.

The data were obtained in a study of blood T cell repertoires in COVID-19 (dated by TCRdb to between 2020 and 2021). In the study overall: Samples covering the acute and convalescent phases of COVID-19 were provided by collaborators in the United States, Italy and Spain. The repertoires were made available in a free public database intended to serve as a resource for research on the immune response to SARS-CoV-2. HLA class I and class II types, where available, came from metadata supplied by the sample provider rather than from assay-based typing. The material from the prospective study consisted of cDNA or gDNA derived from T cells, B-cell-depleted T cells, or PBMCs. The dataset comprised deeply sampled blood TCRbeta repertoires from subjects exposed to, actively infected with, or recovered from COVID-19. Sample metadata almost always included a de-identified subject ID, COVID-19 status, age in years and sex. Samples came from the ongoing ImmuneRACE study (first 160 participants) plus 1,254 subjects from 6 global collaborators. Broad study findings and their caveats: How much clinical and demographic metadata was included differed by source and by participant, and the metadata was provided uncurated.

The immunoSEQ Assay, a bias-controlled multiplex PCR, was used to amplify TCRbeta CDR3 regions from genomic DNA. The original pipeline was this. The number of nucleated cells in each sample was estimated by amplification of reference gene primers within the assay. To quantify the absolute abundance of each unique TCRbeta CDR3 rearrangement, sequence reads were collapsed and filtered. For each sample, productive Simpson clonality was calculated as the square root of Simpson's diversity index over productive rearrangements. The source is immuneACCESS, and TCRdb retained only in-frame sequences with V and J called. Part of the clones is not carried over; for the studies checked, unresolved V genes explain less than half of this, and the remainder is unexplained. The V and J calls and clone size were taken over from that table, and D and trimming were inferred from the DNA. A total of approximately 250,000 clones appear in this sample, about 80% of them only once. 15% of the sample rests with the top ten.

Input material: PBMCs or T cells enriched from blood (not recorded which). The TCR comes from a middle-aged man who had recovered from COVID-19.

The nucleotide sequence reads as follows: TGTGCCAGCAGCCAAAGCGGGGCCTACGAGCAGTACTTC. This sequence encodes CASSQSGAYEQYF. The receptor chain draws on TRBV6-5 and TRBJ2-7; 7 central nucleotides agree with TRBD2. The CDR3 sequence holds 13 residues, the cysteine and phenylalanine included. Just CDR3 DNA is preserved here, 39 bases in frame from base 1. Here V drops 6 bases and J drops 2 bases, and the junction holds 4 bases not matched to any gene. Reading the germline V gene gives CDR1 MNHEY and CDR2 SVGAGI.